Below are 26 T cell receptor beta chains sequenced from a single sample in a study of T cells in women clearing cervical HPV infection. Method: immunoSEQ multiplex PCR; TCRdb's copy keeps in-frame clones and lacks some. Its clone listing holds about 33,000 clones. Material: blood buffy coat. The receptors stem from a woman aged 18-69 years with a cervical HPV16 infection that either progressed to CIN3+ or cleared (not recorded which).

Turning to this clone: The read terminates 3 residues ahead of where the CDR3 ends, so the germline J gene completes it. The V gene is TRBV19, the J gene TRBJ1-2; D not certain. Germline V gives CDR1 LNHDA, CDR2 SQIVND (reference sequence). Trimming removed 3 bases from V and 3 bases from J, with 14 bases in between. The CDR3 is 15 amino acids. The CDR3 bases that were read are TGTGCCAGTAGTATTTTGGATCCGCGGGACTATGGC. Protein product: CASSILDPRDYG. The whole CDR3 protein is CASSILDPRDYGYTF.

The sequenced part of the CDR3 DNA is TGTGCCAGCAGCTTAGCTGGTCGGGGGGGCAAAGATACG. This gives the protein CASSLAGRGGKDT. The entire CDR3 protein reads CASSLAGRGGKDTQYF. This chain joins TRBV7-2 and TRBJ2-3; 8 bases are shared with TRBD2. The CDR3 end lies 3 residues beyond the end of the read and is filled in from the germline J gene. Per the germline V gene, CDR1 is SGHTA and CDR2 is FQGNSA. Germline trimming cut 0 bases from V and 5 bases from J; bases unmatched to any gene: 7. CDR3 length equals 16 residues.

The part of the CDR3 DNA that was read is TGCGCCAGCAGCCAGGGGACAGGGGCTTCCCGGTGGGAAGAA. Its protein product is CASSQGTGASRWEE. The complete CDR3 protein is CASSQGTGASRWEEAFF. The chain recombines TRBV5-1 with TRBJ1-1; 10 bases are shared with TRBD1. Coverage ceases 3 residues before the CDR3 finishes, and the germline J gene fills in the end. Germline V gives CDR1 SGHRS, CDR2 YFSETQ. The CDR3 sequence is 17 residues long.

In the case of this clone: The CDR3 extends 3 residues past the end of the read, so its final part is completed from the germline J gene. V and J are TRBV20-1 and TRBJ2-7; TRBD1 aligns across 8 bases. Germline CDR1 reads DFQATT; CDR2 reads SNEGSKA (reference sequence). This CDR3 comprises 14 residues. V shed 3 bases and J 1 base; nucleotides not matched to a gene: 5. The CDR3 reads CSARWQGASYEQYF. The sequenced part of the CDR3 DNA is TGCAGTGCTAGGTGGCAGGGGGCATCCTACGAG.

Turning to this clone: The missing CDR3 end, 3 residues past where the read stops, is filled in from the germline J gene. The chain employs TRBV20-1 and TRBJ2-5; D is perhaps TRBD2 (6 bases). The length of the CDR3 is 13 residues. V dropped 6 bases and J dropped 1 base, with 12 bases sitting between them. Germline V lookup: CDR1 DFQATT, CDR2 SNEGSKA (reference sequence). This chain's CDR3 is CSAVSGTQETQYF. The sequenced part of the CDR3 DNA is TGCAGTGCGGTTAGCGGAACCCAAGAGACC.

To note about this clone: The sequenced fragment ends 3 residues before the CDR3 boundary, so the rest is inferred from the germline J gene. This chain connects TRBV2 to TRBJ2-1; 8 nucleotides agree with TRBD1. The CDR3 runs 15 residues. The V gene's germline CDR1 is SNHLY and CDR2 FYNNEI. The V gene end was trimmed by 8 bases and the J gene end by 5 bases; junction bases not matched to a gene: 11. CDR3 loop: CASRIRTGFNNEQFF. The sequenced part of the CDR3 DNA is TGTGCCAGCCGAATCCGGACAGGGTTTAACAATGAG.

To note about this clone: The CDR3 goes on 3 residues after the read ends, and that part is filled in from the germline J gene. This chain links TRBV27 with TRBJ2-1; 12 bases fit TRBD2. CDR3 length: 16 amino acids. Trimming removed 7 bases from V and 4 bases from J; junction bases left unmatched: 8. Germline loops: CDR1 MNHEY, CDR2 SMNVEV (reference sequence). CDR3 sequence reads: CASNRPGLAGYNEQFF. Incomplete CDR3 DNA: TGTGCCAGCAACCGGCCGGGACTAGCGGGTTACAATGAG.

In regard to this clone: The missing CDR3 end, 3 residues past where the read stops, is filled in from the germline J gene. The V gene is TRBV6-4, the J gene TRBJ2-2, with TRBD2 matching over 9 bases. V lost 4 bases to trimming and J lost 6 bases; unmatched junction nucleotides: 3. This CDR3 region has 14 residues. Germline-derived CDR1 and CDR2 are MRHNA and SNTAGT. Incomplete CDR3 DNA: TGTGCCAGCAGTGGGCTAGCGGGGTCCGGGGAG. It is translated as CASSGLAGSGE. The entire CDR3 reads CASSGLAGSGELFF.

Remarks on this clone: The CDR3 end is not reached by the read, which stops 3 residues before it; the germline J gene fills it in. The V call is TRBV19, the J call TRBJ2-7; unclear D gene. The germline V gene encodes CDR1 LNHDA and CDR2 SQIVND (reference sequence). CDR3 size: 11 residues. V shed 4 bases and J shed 4 bases, with 5 bases lying between them. The CDR3 is CASSSSYEQYF. The covered CDR3 bases are TGTGCCAGTAGTAGTAGTTACGAG. The full variable domain, its missing parts supplied by reference TRBV19 and TRBJ2-7, is DGGITQSPKYLFRKEGQNVTLSCEQNLNHDAMYWYRQDPGQGLRLIYYSQIVNDFQKGDIAEGYSVSREKKESFPLTVTSAQKNPTAFYLCASSSSYEQYFGPGTRLTVT.

As for this clone: At one of its ends the junction is not consistent with the germline gene, which may arise from a read error. The CDR3 end falls 3 residues outside the read, so it is completed with the germline J gene. The chain uses TRBV4-2 and TRBJ2-6; unclear D gene. The CDR3 totals 16 residues. Per germline, CDR1 LGHNA and CDR2 YNFKEQ. CDR3 sequence reads: CASSQDKATGANVLTF. CDR3 DNA (partial): TGCGCCAGCAGCCAAGATAAAGCAACCGGGGCCAACGTC.

In regard to this clone: The read stops 3 residues short of the end of the CDR3; the missing end is completed from the germline J gene. The V gene is TRBV27, the J gene TRBJ2-7; D is uncertain. The CDR3 contains 12 residues. CDR1 is MNHEY and CDR2 is SMNVEV in the germline V gene (reference sequence). Trimming took off 4 bases at V and 2 bases at J, with 6 bases between the two ends. CDR3: CASSSPPYEQYF. The CDR3 bases that were read are TGTGCCAGCAGTTCTCCCCCCTACGAG.

As regards this clone: Sequencing ends 3 residues short of the CDR3 end; the germline J gene provides the rest. The chain employs TRBV9 and TRBJ2-7; TRBD2 matches 8 bases. The CDR3 has 15 residues. Germline V CDR1 and CDR2: SGDLS, YYNGEE. The junction had 6 bases not matched to a gene; V was cut back by 2 bases and J by 2 bases. The DNA read from the CDR3 is TGTGCCAGCAGCGTCAGCGGGGGTCCTACCTACGAG. It yields the protein CASSVSGGPTYE. The full CDR3 sequence reads CASSVSGGPTYEQYF.

A word on this clone: The CDR3 end is not reached by the read, which stops 3 residues before it; the germline J gene fills it in. This sequence joins TRBV29-1 and TRBJ2-7; D gene unclear. The V and J ends lost 3 bases and 6 bases respectively, with 9 bases between them. This CDR3 region has 11 residues. CDR1 SQVTM and CDR2 ANQGSEA come from the germline V gene. The CDR3: CSVERPGEQYF. The DNA read from the CDR3 is TGCAGCGTTGAGAGGCCGGGCGAG.

As for this clone: The read terminates 3 residues before the CDR3 end, so the remaining end is supplied by the germline J gene. The chain combines TRBV10-1 with TRBJ2-5; possibly TRBD2 for D (5 bases). The CDR3 covers 15 residues. V was clipped by 7 bases and J by 2 bases, with 17 bases between them. Germline CDR1 is WNHNN and CDR2 is SYGVQD (reference sequence). Here the CDR3 reads CASITSEAVQETQYF. The part of the CDR3 DNA that was read is TGCGCCAGCATCACCTCGGAGGCGGTTCAAGAGACC.

Remarks on this clone: The read is 3 residues too short to cover the CDR3 end, so that end is filled in from the germline J gene. The chain links TRBV7-6 to TRBJ2-3, with D possibly being TRBD2 (6 bases). The V gene lost 5 bases and the J gene lost 2 bases, with 20 bases spanning the gap. Germline-derived CDR1 and CDR2 are SGHVS and FNYEAQ. The CDR3 runs 17 residues. The DNA read from the CDR3 is TGTGCCAGCAGCCTCACGCCGGGGGTAGCGGTCACAGATACG. Its protein product is CASSLTPGVAVTDT. The entire CDR3 is CASSLTPGVAVTDTQYF. Filled out from reference TRBV7-6 and TRBJ2-3, the complete variable domain reads GAGVSQSPRYKVTKRGQDVALRCDPISGHVSLYWYRQALGQGPEFLTYFNYEAQQDKSGLPNDRFSAERPEGSISTLTIQRTEQRDSAMYRCASSLTPGVAVTDTQYFGPGTRLTVL.

About this clone itself: The read finishes 3 residues shy of the CDR3 end, and the germline J gene is used to complete it. The chain has TRBV7-9 and TRBJ2-7; D is perhaps TRBD2 (6 bases). This CDR3 is built from 14 residues. V was shortened by 5 bases and J by 6 bases, with 17 bases between the two germline ends. CDR1 and CDR2 (germline): SEHNR, FQNEAQ (reference sequence). CDR3 amino acids: CASSLEGSLTEQYF. The covered CDR3 bases are TGTGCCAGCAGCCTGGAGGGCTCCTTGACCGAG.

Frequency places this clone as medium-sized. The CDR3 end lies 3 residues beyond the end of the read and is filled in from the germline J gene. This rearrangement joins TRBV9 to TRBJ2-5, with D possibly matching TRBD2 (5 bases). The CDR3 length is 16 residues. V lost 0 bases and J 4 bases, leaving 16 bases between the germline ends. Germline V gene sequence: CDR1 SGDLS, CDR2 YYNGEE. The part of the CDR3 DNA that was read is TGTGCCAGCAGCGTAGCTGATGAGGGCCCCGGAGAGACC. Protein sequence: CASSVADEGPGET. The whole CDR3 protein is CASSVADEGPGETQYF.

Points on this clone: The read falls 3 residues short of the CDR3 end, and the missing part is taken from the germline J gene. This chain links TRBV5-1 with TRBJ2-2; 8 nucleotides align to TRBD2. V lost 3 bases to trimming and J lost 0 bases; unmatched junction nucleotides: 1. Looked up from germline, CDR1 is SGHRS and CDR2 is YFSETQ. The CDR3 is 15 amino acids. The DNA read from the CDR3 is TGCGCCAGCAGCTCCGGGGGGGCGAACACCGGGGAG. It translates to CASSSGGANTGE. The entire CDR3 protein is CASSSGGANTGELFF.

A remark on this clone: At one end the junction does not follow the germline gene, possibly because of a read error. The sequenced fragment ends 3 residues before the CDR3 boundary, so the rest is inferred from the germline J gene. The V call is TRBV4-2, the J call TRBJ2-5; the match to TRBD2 covers 10 bases. The CDR3 is 18 amino acids. CDR1 is LGHNA and CDR2 is YNFKEQ in the germline V gene. CDR3 DNA (partial): TGCGCCAGCAGCCAAGATAGGGCTAGCGGGGGATTCCAAGAGACC. Protein sequence: CASSQDRASGGFQET. The full-length CDR3 reads as CASSQDRASGGFQETQYF.

Notes on this clone: The read falls 3 residues short of the CDR3 end, and the missing part is taken from the germline J gene. The rearrangement links TRBV19 to TRBJ1-2, with D tentatively TRBD1 (5 bases). Trimming removed 5 bases from V and 3 bases from J, with 7 bases in between. Germline values: CDR1 LNHDA, CDR2 SQIVND (reference sequence). This CDR3 has 12 amino acids. The CDR3 is CASSGQYYGYTF. Partial CDR3 DNA: TGTGCCAGTAGTGGACAATACTATGGC.

Points on this clone: Read coverage stops 3 residues before the CDR3 terminus; the germline J gene supplies the remainder. This sequence joins TRBV7-2 and TRBJ2-4; the D gene is possibly TRBD1 (5 bases). The germline gives CDR1 SGHTA, CDR2 FQGNSA. The CDR3 totals 15 residues. The part of the CDR3 DNA that was read is TGTGCCAGCAGCTTATCGGCTGACAGCCCCTATGGT. It is translated as CASSLSADSPYG. From start to end, the CDR3 is CASSLSADSPYGQYF.

Notes on this clone: The sequence runs out 3 residues before the end of the CDR3; the remainder is reconstructed from the germline J gene. The chain has TRBV28 and TRBJ2-3, with D possibly being TRBD2 (6 bases). V dropped 8 bases and J dropped 0 bases, with 6 bases sitting between them. Germline CDR1 reads MDHEN; CDR2 reads SYDVKM. The CDR3 has 12 residues. The CDR3 bases that were read are TGTGCCAGCGGGGGGAGCACAGATACG. Its translation: CASGGSTDT. The full CDR3 protein reads CASGGSTDTQYF.

A remark on this clone: The read comes to an end 3 residues before the CDR3 does, leaving the germline J gene to fill in the end. This chain links TRBV20-1 with TRBJ1-5; D is ambiguous. Germline lookup yields CDR1 DFQATT and CDR2 SNEGSKA (reference sequence). The CDR3 has 15 amino acids. The CDR3 here is CSARDGALAEGPQHF. The sequenced part of the CDR3 DNA is TGCAGTGCTAGAGATGGAGCGCTAGCGGAGGGACCC.

Notes on this clone: The read is 3 residues too short to cover the CDR3 end, so that end is filled in from the germline J gene. The chain joins TRBV5-1 to TRBJ1-3; maybe TRBD1 (6 bases). V was clipped by 3 bases and J by 1 base, with 11 bases between them. The CDR3 length is 15 residues. Per the germline V gene, CDR1 is SGHRS and CDR2 is YFSETQ. The DNA read from the CDR3 is TGCGCCAGCAGCTCACAGGGTACATCTGGAAACACC. Its protein product is CASSSQGTSGNT. The CDR3 in full is CASSSQGTSGNTIYF. The full variable domain, completed using reference TRBV5-1 and TRBJ1-3, is KAGVTQTPRYLIKTRGQQVTLSCSPISGHRSVSWYQQTPGQGLQFLFEYFSETQRNKGNFPGRFSGRQFSNSRSEMNVSTLELGDSALYLCASSSQGTSGNTIYFGEGSWLTVV.

Details on this clone: Read sequence stops 3 residues before the CDR3 end, and the germline J gene provides the missing end. The V call is TRBV14, the J call TRBJ1-1; D uncertain. The CDR3 covers 13 residues. The V and J ends lost 10 bases and 7 bases respectively, with 19 bases between them. Germline CDR1 reads SGHDN; CDR2 reads FVKESK. The DNA read from the CDR3 is TGTGCCACCCAAGCGGCGGTGAGGAGTGAA. Translation gives CATQAAVRSE. The complete CDR3 sequence is CATQAAVRSEAFF.

Concerning this clone itself: The CDR3 end is not reached by the read, which stops 3 residues before it; the germline J gene fills it in. The genes are TRBV20-1 and TRBJ1-2; 9 bases match TRBD1. CDR3 size: 14 residues. Germline CDR1 and CDR2: DFQATT and SNEGSKA (reference sequence). V shed 2 bases, J shed 5 bases, and the junction held 6 bases outside the gene matches. The part of the CDR3 DNA that was read is TGCAGTGCTAGAAAGGACAGGGGATTATATGGC. This sequence encodes CSARKDRGLYG. The full CDR3 reads CSARKDRGLYGYTF.